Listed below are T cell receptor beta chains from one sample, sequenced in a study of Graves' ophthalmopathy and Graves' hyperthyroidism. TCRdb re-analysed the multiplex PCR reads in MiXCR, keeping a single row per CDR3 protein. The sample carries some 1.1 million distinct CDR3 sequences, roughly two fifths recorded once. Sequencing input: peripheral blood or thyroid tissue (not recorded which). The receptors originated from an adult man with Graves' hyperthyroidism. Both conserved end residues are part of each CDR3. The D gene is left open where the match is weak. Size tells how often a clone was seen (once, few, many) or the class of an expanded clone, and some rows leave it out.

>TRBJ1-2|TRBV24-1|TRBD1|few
TGTGCCACCAGTGCGGGACAGGGGAGCTATGGCTACACCTTC
CATSAGQGSYGYTF
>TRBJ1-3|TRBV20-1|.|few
TGCAGTGCGGGCACAAACTCTGGAAACACCATATATTTT
CSAGTNSGNTIYF
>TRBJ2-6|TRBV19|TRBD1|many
TGTGCCAGTAGTCCGGACAGGGGGCTAGTGGCCAACGTCCTGACTTTC
CASSPDRGLVANVLTF
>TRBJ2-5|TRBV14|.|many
TGTGCCAGCAGCCAAGAAGTAAGCCCGGGGAGAGAGACCCAGTACTTC
CASSQEVSPGRETQYF
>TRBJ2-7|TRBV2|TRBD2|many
TGTGCCAGCACCGGGACTAGCGGGAGCTCCTACTCCTACGAGCAGTACTTC
CASTGTSGSSYSYEQYF
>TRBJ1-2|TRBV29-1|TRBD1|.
TGCAGCGTTGAATCGAGGGGGCCAAACTATGGCTACACCTTC
CSVESRGPNYGYTF
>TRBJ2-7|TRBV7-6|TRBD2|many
TGTGCCAGCAGCTTCTGGAGTAGCGGGAGTGTCTACGAGCAGTACTTC
CASSFWSSGSVYEQYF
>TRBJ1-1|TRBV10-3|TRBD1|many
TGTGCCATCAGTGCGGTCGACAGGGGTGGCACTGAAGCTTTCTTT
CAISAVDRGGTEAFF
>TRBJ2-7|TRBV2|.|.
TGTGCCAGCTTCCAGAGCTCCTACAATGAGCAGTACTTC
CASFQSSYNEQYF
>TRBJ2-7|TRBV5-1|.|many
TGCGCCAGCAGAGCCCAGGGAGACTACGAGCAGTACTTC
CASRAQGDYEQYF
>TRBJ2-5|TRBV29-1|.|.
TGCAGAGACCGGGGGCCCCAAGAGACCCAGTACTTC
CRDRGPQETQYF
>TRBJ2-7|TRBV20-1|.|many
TGCAGTGCGGACCGGGACAAGGGGGAGCAGTACTTC
CSADRDKGEQYF
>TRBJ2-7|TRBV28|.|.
TGTGCCAGCAGTTTATTGGGACGGACTTACGAGCAGTACTTC
CASSLLGRTYEQYF
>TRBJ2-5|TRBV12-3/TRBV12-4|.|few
TGTGCCAGCAGTCCATCAGCGGGCCTGAACCAAGAGACCCAGTACTTC
CASSPSAGLNQETQYF
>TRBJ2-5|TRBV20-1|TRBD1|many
TGCAGTGCTCGATACAGGGGGCAAGAGACCCAGTACTTC
CSARYRGQETQYF
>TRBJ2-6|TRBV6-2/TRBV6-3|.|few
TGTGCCAGCAGTTACTCGAGTATCGGGGGATCTGGGGCCAACGTCCTGACTTTC
CASSYSSIGGSGANVLTF
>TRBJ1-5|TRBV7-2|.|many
TGTGCCAGCAGCTTAGCGGGGGACCGGAGAAATAGTGAATATCAGCCCCAGCATTTT
CASSLAGDRRNSEYQPQHF
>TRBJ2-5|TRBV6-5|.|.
TGTGCCAGCAGTATAGCCCCGGTAGACTGGACCTCCGGGGAGACCCAGTACTTC
CASSIAPVDWTSGETQYF
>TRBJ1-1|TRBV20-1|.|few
TGCAGTGCTAGAGATCGTCCCAGGGGACAGAACACTGAAGCTTTCTTT
CSARDRPRGQNTEAFF
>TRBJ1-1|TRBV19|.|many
TGTGCCAGTAGTGTCCGGGACCTACTGAAACCAGCTTTCTTT
CASSVRDLLKPAFF
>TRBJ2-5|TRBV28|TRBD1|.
TGTGCCAGCAGTATTACAGGGGAAGAGACCCAGTACTTC
CASSITGEETQYF
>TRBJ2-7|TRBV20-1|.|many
TGCAGTGCTAGAGAGGCGGGAACCTACGAGCAGTACTTC
CSAREAGTYEQYF
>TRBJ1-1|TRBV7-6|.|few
TGTGCCAGCATTTCTGAGGGAGGGTTCAACACTGAAGCTTTCTTT
CASISEGGFNTEAFF
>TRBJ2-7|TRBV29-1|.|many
TGCAGCGTGGAAGCGGGTAGCTCCTACGAGCAGTACTTC
CSVEAGSSYEQYF
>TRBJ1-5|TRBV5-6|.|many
TGTGCCAGCAGCTTGGGTACTCACAGGGATCAGCCCCAGCATTTT
CASSLGTHRDQPQHF
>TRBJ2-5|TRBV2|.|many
TGTGCCAGCACCGGACAGAACCAAGAGACCCAGTACTTC
CASTGQNQETQYF
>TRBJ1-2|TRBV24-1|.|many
TGTGCCACCAGTAGAGACAGTGGCGGCTACACCTTC
CATSRDSGGYTF
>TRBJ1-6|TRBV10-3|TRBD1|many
TGTGCCATCAAGCCGGGACAGACGGGCGATTCACCCCTCCACTTT
CAIKPGQTGDSPLHF
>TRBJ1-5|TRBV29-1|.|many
TGCAGCGTTGGTTTAGGGGCCAATCAGCCCCAGCATTTT
CSVGLGANQPQHF
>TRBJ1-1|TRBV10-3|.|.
TGTGCCATCAGCCCCGGGACATCCACTGAAGCTTTCTTT
CAISPGTSTEAFF
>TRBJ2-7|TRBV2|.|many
TGTGCCAGCAACAGGGATCAGGGCGAGCAGCAGTACTTC
CASNRDQGEQQYF
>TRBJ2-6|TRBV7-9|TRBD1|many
TGTGCCAGCAGCTTCACAGGGGGTAAAGGTCGGGCCAACGTCCTGACTTTC
CASSFTGGKGRANVLTF
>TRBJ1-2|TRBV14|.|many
TGTGCCAGCAGCCAAGCACAGGGAGGCGGCTACACCTTC
CASSQAQGGGYTF
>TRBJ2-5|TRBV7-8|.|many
TGTGCCAGCAGCTTAACCGGGACTTCCACCCAAGAGACCCAGTACTTC
CASSLTGTSTQETQYF
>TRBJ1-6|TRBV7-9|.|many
TGTGCCAGCACGCTCCGTCGTGATAATTCACCCCTCCACTTT
CASTLRRDNSPLHF
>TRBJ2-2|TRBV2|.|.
TGTGCCAGCAGTGTGCGGGTCAGGAACACCGGGGAGCTGTTTTTT
CASSVRVRNTGELFF
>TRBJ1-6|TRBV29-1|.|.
TGCAGCGGCAGCGGCAGTCAGAATTCACCCCTCCACTTT
CSGSGSQNSPLHF
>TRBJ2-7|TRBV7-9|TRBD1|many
TGTGCCAGCAGCAAGGACAGGGATTGGTACGAGCAGTACTTC
CASSKDRDWYEQYF
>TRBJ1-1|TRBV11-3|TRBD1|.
TGTGCCTGCAGCCCAGGGGGCCTGAACACTGAAGCTTTCTTT
CACSPGGLNTEAFF
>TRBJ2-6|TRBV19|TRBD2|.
TGTGCCAGTAAAGTAGCGGGAGGGTTCTCTGGGGCCAACGTCCTGACTTTC
CASKVAGGFSGANVLTF
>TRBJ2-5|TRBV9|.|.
TGTGCCAGCAGCGTAGGCCTAGTCCAAGAGACCCAGTACTTC
CASSVGLVQETQYF
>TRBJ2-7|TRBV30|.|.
TGTGCCTGGCTACAGGGTCGTGAGCAGTACTTC
CAWLQGREQYF
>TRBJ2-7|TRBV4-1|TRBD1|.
TGCGCCAGCAGTATCGGTGGGACAGACTTCTACGAGCAGTACTTC
CASSIGGTDFYEQYF